This T cell receptor (beta chain) appears in the sequencing data of a study of identical twins. A few counts support this clonotype. Using its own MiXCR run on the 5' RACE reads, TCRdb lists one record per CDR3 protein. Counted here are about 890,000 distinct CDR3 sequences, 12% occurring once; the ten biggest clones make up about 1.6%. Germline V gene sequence: CDR1 ENHRY, CDR2 SYGVKD. CDR3 length equals 20 residues. With V trimmed by 5 bases and J by 4 bases, 18 bases remained unmatched. These sequences were also reported in another study, on yellow fever vaccine responses in identical twins.

Sequencing was carried out using PBMCs. The rearrangement links TRBV10-3 to TRBJ2-3; TRBD2 matches at 13 bases. This clonotype was obtained from a woman under 30 in good health. The CDR3 sequence: CAISYTGLAGTMGTADTQYF. CDR3 DNA sequence: TGTGCCATCAGTTACACGGGACTAGCGGGGACCATGGGAACCGCAGATACGCAGTATTTT.